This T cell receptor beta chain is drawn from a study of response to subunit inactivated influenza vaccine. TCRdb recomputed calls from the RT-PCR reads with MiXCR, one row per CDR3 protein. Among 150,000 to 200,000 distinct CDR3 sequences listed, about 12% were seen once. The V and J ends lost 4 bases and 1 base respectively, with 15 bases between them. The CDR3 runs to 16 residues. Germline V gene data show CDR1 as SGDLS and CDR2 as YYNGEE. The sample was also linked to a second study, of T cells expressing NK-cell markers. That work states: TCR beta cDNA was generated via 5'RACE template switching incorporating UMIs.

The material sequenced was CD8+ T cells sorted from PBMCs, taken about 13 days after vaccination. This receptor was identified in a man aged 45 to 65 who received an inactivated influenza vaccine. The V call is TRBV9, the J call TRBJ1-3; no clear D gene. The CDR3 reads CASSPSASNSGNTIYF. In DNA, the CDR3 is TGTGCCAGCAGCCCTAGCGCCTCCAATTCTGGAAACACCATATATTTT.